This TCR beta chain was recorded in a study of blood T cell repertoires in COVID-19. Study information: The analysed material was cDNA or gDNA that came from T cells, B-cell-depleted T cells, or PBMCs.

Trimming took off 0 bases at V and 5 bases at J, with 8 bases between the two ends. Per germline, CDR1 LGHDT and CDR2 YNNKEL (reference sequence). CDR3 length: 14 amino acids. The protocol was immunoSEQ multiplex PCR, while the TCRdb copy is restricted to in-frame clones and leaves out a portion. The repertoire has 140,000 to 150,000 clones, less than 90% of them found once; the top ten carry 8.9%. The genes are TRBV3-1 (or the pseudogene TRBV3-2) and TRBJ1-5; D is ambiguous. Sequenced material: peripheral blood. The source of this sequence is a young man with COVID-19, enrolled during active disease. The CDR3 sequence: CASSQDNSYQPQHF. DNA for the CDR3: TGTGCCAGCAGCCAAGATAACAGTTATCAGCCCCAGCATTTT.